The clone carrying this T cell receptor beta chain has more than one count but fewer than ten. Its antigen is as yet unknown. CDR1 and CDR2 (germline): MNHEY, SMNVEV (reference sequence). The V end was cut by 7 bases, the J end by 0 bases, with 10 bases between. The CDR3 runs to 13 residues. The sample originates from a study of T cell repertoires in cytomegalovirus infection. Study at large: Signatures in public TCR beta sequences pointed to both CMV infection and matching HLA type.

Whole-study findings and limits: Cumulated frequencies of public TCR beta families served to identify carriers of CMV plus the relevant HLA. CMV-specific HLA-C-restricted TCR beta clonotypes dominated the ex vivo response.

MiXCR, run by TCRdb on the reads, gives a single entry per CDR3 protein. The data hold about 830,000 distinct CDR3 sequences, with about 31% observed a single time. The chain couples TRBV27 to TRBJ2-7; D is unresolved. This receptor was taken from a human donor in good health (CMV status not recorded). Some clones in this sample may be carry-over from other donors' samples. This material consisted of cultured CD8+ T cells from PBMCs, taken from culture after CMV antigen stimulation. The CDR3 here is CASTAPSSYEQYF. CDR3 in DNA: TGTGCCAGCACCGCGCCGAGCTCCTACGAGCAGTACTTC.